This T cell receptor beta chain was observed in a study of Ad26.COV2.S vaccination and SARS-CoV-2 variants. Study-wide background: Participants got Ad26.COV2.S intramuscularly, once or twice 56 days apart.

V lost 5 bases and J lost 0, with 2 bases in between. CDR1 is SGHNT and CDR2 is YENEEA in the germline V gene. The length of the CDR3 is 11 residues. This clone was seen more than once but under ten times. Its antigen is unidentified. Regarding the study as a whole: Reportedly, spike-specific CD8+ and CD4+ T cell responses achieved substantial breadth once vaccination had taken place.

Sample treatment: roughly 19 received Ad26.COV2.S at low or high dose, single or two shots; about 5 received placebo; per-sample allocation not given. The samples were gathered on day 63 after the first injection of vaccine or placebo. The repertoire was sequenced with immunoSEQ multiplex PCR; TCRdb's copy has only in-frame clones and lacks some. The sample includes hundreds of thousands of clones, about four fifths of them seen just once. The origin of this receptor is a person between 18 and 65 years old who received the Ad26.COV2.S COVID-19 vaccine or a placebo. This rearrangement joins TRBV11-3 to TRBJ2-7; no firm D call. The sequences come from peripheral blood, collected in a trial of Ad26.COV2.S vaccine versus placebo. The CDR3 nucleotides are TGTGCCAGCAGCGACTCCTACGAGCAGTACTTC. It translates to CASSDSYEQYF.